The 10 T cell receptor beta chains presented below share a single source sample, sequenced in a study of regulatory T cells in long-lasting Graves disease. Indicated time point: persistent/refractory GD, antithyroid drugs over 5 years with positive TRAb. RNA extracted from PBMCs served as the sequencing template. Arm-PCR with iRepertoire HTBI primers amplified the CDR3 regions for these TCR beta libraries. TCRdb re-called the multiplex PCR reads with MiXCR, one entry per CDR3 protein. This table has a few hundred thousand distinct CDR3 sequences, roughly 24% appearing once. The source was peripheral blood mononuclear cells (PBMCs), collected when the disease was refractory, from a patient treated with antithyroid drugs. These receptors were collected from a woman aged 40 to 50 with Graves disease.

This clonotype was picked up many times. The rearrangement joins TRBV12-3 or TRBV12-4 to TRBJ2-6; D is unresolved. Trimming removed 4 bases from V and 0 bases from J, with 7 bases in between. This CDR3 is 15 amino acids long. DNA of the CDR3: TGTGCCAGCAGTTCCCAATCCTCTGGGGCCAACGTCCTGACTTTC. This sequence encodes CASSSQSSGANVLTF.

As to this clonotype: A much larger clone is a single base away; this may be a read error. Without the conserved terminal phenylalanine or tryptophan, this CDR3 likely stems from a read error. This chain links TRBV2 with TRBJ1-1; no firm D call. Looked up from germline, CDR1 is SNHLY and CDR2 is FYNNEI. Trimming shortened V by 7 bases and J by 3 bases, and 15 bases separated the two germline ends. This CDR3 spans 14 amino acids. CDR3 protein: CASTPREGDTEAFS. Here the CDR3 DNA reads TGTGCCAGCACCCCCCGAGAGGGCGACACTGAAGCTTTCTCT.

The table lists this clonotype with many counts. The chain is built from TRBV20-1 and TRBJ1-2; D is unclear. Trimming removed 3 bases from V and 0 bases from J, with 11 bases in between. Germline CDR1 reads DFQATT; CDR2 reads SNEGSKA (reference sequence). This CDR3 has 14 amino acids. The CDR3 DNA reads TGCAGTGCTAGTCGTTCCAGTACTAACTATGGCTACACCTTC. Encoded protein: CSASRSSTNYGYTF.

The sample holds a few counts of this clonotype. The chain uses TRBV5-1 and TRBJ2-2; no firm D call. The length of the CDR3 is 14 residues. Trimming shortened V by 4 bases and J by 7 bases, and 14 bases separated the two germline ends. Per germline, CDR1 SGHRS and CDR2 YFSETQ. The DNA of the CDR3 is TGCGCCAGCAGCAGACCCCTAGAGGACGGGGAGCTGTTTTTT. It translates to CASSRPLEDGELFF.

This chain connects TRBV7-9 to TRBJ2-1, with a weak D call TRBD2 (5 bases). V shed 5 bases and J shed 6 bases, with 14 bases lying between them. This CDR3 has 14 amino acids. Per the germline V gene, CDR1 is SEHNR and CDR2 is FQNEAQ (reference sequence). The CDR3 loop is CASSRKGLINEQFF. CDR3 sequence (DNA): TGTGCCAGCAGCCGAAAAGGACTTATCAATGAGCAGTTCTTC.

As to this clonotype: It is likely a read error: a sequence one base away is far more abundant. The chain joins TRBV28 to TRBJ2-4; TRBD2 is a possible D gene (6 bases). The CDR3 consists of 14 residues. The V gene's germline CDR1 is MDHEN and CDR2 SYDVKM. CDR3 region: CASSSGGPGETQCF. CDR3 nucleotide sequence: TGTGCCAGCAGTTCCGGGGGACCGGGGGAGACCCAGTGCTTC.

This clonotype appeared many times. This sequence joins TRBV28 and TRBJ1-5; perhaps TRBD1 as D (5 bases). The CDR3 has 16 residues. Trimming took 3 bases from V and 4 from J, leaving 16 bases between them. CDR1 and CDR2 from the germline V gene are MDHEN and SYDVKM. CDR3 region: CASSFPRRQLNQPQHF. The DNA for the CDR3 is TGTGCCAGCAGTTTCCCACGGCGACAGCTAAATCAGCCCCAGCATTTT.

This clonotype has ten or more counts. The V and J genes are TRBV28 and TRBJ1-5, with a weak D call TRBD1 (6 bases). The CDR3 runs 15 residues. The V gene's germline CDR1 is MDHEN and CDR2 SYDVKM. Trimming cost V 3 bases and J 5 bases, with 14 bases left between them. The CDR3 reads CASSLLGQYDQPQHF. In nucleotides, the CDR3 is TGTGCCAGCAGTTTGCTAGGACAGTACGATCAGCCCCAGCATTTT.

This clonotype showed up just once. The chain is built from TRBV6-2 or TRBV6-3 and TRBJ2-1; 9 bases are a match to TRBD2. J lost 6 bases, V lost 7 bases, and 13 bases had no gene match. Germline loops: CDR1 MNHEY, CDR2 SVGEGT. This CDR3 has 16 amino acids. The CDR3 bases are TGTGCCAGCACGCTCATATTAGCGGGAGCCCTCAATGAGCAGTTCTTC. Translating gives CASTLILAGALNEQFF.

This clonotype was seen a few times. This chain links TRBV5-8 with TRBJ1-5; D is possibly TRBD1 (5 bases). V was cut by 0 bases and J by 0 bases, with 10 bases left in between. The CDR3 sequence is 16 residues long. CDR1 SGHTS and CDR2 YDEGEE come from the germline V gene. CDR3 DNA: TGTGCCAGCAGCTTGGGACAGACAAATAGCAATCAGCCCCAGCATTTT. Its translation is CASSLGQTNSNQPQHF. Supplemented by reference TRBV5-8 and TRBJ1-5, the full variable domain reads EAGVTQSPTHLIKTRGQQATLRCSPISGHTSVYWYQQALGLGLQFLLWYDEGEERNRGNFPPRFSGRQFPNYSSELNVNALELEDSALYLCASSLGQTNSNQPQHFGDGTRLSIL.